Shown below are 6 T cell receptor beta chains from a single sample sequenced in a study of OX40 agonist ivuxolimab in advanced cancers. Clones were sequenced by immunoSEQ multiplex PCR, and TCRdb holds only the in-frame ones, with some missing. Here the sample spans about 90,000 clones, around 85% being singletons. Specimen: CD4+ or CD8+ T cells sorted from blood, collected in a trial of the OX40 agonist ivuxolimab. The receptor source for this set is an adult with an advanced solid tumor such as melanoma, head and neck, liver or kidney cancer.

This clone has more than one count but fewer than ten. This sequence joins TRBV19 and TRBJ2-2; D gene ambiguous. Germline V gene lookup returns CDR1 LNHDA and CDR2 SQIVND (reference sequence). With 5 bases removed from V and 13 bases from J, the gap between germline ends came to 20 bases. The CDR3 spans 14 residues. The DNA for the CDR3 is TGTGCCAGTAGTCAATCCCGGGTCACTCGACGGCTGTTTTTT. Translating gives CASSQSRVTRRLFF.

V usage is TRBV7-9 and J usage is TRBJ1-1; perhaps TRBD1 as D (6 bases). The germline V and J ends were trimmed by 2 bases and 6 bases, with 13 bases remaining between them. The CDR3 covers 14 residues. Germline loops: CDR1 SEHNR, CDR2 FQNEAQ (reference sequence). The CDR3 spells CASSLFGGQSEAFF. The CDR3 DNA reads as TGTGCCAGCAGCTTATTCGGGGGCCAATCTGAAGCTTTCTTT.

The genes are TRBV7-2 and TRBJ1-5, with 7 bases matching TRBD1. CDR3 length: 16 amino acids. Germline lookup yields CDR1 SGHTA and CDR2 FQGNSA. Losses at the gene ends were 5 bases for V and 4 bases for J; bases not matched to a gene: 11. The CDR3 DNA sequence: TGTGCCAGCAGCCAGAGGGGGCTCGGAGGGAATCAGCCCCAGCATTTT. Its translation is CASSQRGLGGNQPQHF.

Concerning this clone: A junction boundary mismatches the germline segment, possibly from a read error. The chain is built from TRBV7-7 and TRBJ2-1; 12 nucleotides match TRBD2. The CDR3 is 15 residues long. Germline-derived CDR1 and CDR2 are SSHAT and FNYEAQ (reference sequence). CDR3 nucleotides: TGTGCTAGCAGCTCCACTAGCGGGGGGAACAATGAGCAGTTCTTC. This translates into CASSSTSGGNNEQFF. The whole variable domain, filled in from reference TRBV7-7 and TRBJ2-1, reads GAGVSQSPRYKVTKRGQDVTLRCDPISSHATLYWYQQALGQGPEFLTYFNYEAQPDKSGLPSDRFSAERPEGSISTLTIQRTEQRDSAMYRCASSSTSGGNNEQFFGPGTRLTVL.

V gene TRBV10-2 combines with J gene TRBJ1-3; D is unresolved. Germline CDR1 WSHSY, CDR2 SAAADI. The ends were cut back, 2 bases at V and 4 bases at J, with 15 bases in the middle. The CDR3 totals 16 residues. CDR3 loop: CASSETRGIGGNTIYF. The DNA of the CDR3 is TGCGCCAGCAGTGAGACGCGGGGAATAGGAGGAAACACCATATATTTT.

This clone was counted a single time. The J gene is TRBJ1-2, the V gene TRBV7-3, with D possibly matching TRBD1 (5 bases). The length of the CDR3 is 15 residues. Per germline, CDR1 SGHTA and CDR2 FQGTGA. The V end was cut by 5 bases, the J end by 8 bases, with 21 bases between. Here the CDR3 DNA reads TGTGCCAGCAGCACCCAAGGGTCGGGGGGTGGCGGCTACACCTTC. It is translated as CASSTQGSGGGGYTF.